This T cell receptor beta chain emerged from a study of cytomegalovirus exposure and HLA in healthy donors. The germline CDR1 and CDR2 sequences are SGHRS and YFSETQ. V was clipped by 0 bases and J by 1 base, with 8 bases between them. CDR3 length: 15 amino acids. Whole-study findings and limits: In a later analysis, compared with equally common non-associated chains, HLA-associated beta chains were more expanded.

This clone was counted a few times. Its target is unknown. Vbeta (60) and Jbeta (13) primers were used in the PCR. Only in-frame clones appear in the TCRdb table, and some are missing; sequencing was by immunoSEQ multiplex PCR. The table includes about 170,000 clones, around 75% detected once. This receptor was obtained from a male donor in good health and CMV-seronegative. The chain has TRBV5-1 and TRBJ2-1; D unresolved. Sequenced sample: PBMCs. In nucleotides, the CDR3 is TGCGCCAGCAGCTTGGACAGCCCGTCCTACAATGAGCAGTTCTTC. This codes for CASSLDSPSYNEQFF.